The 10 T cell receptor beta chains below come from one sample, sequenced in a study of T cell clonotyping in hematopoietic cell transplantation. Repertoires were generated with immunoSEQ multiplex PCR, while TCRdb's copy carries only in-frame clones and drops some. This table holds fewer than 20,000 clones, over 65% found once. The material was PBMCs, obtained 100 days after allogeneic stem cell transplant. The receptors stem from a male patient between 60 and 69 years old who had an allogeneic stem cell transplant from a related donor, so the T cells may come from the graft donor. Some clones in this sample may be carry-over from other donors' samples.

Note on this clone: A junction end diverges from the germline sequence, so it may reflect a read error. The chain links TRBV9 to TRBJ1-5; 8 bases line up with TRBD1. The CDR3 covers 15 residues. Germline assignment: CDR1 SGDLS and CDR2 YYNGEE. DNA of the CDR3: TGTGCCGGGCGCGGTCCCGGGACAGGCAACCAGCCCCAGCATTTT. Translation: CAGRGPGTGNQPQHF.

The rearrangement uses TRBV27 and TRBJ2-7, with 8 bases aligning to TRBD2. Germline V gene sequence: CDR1 MNHEY, CDR2 SMNVEV (reference sequence). This CDR3 spans 14 amino acids. V was pared by 6 bases and J by 5 bases, with 9 bases of the junction left unmatched. The CDR3 nucleotides read TGTGCCAGCAGACCCGGGGGGGGGTTGGACGAGCAGTACTTC. This gives the protein CASRPGGGLDEQYF.

The genes are TRBV29-1 and TRBJ1-1, with D possibly matching TRBD1 (5 bases). Germline V gene sequence: CDR1 SQVTM, CDR2 ANQGSEA. Trimming pared 6 bases from V and 0 bases from J, leaving 11 bases between. There are 13 residues in the CDR3. For the CDR3, the DNA is TGCAGCGTGGACACTGGGATGAACACTGAAGCTTTCTTT. It specifies CSVDTGMNTEAFF.

This chain uses TRBV7-8 with TRBJ2-6, with D hard to call. V gave up 9 bases and J gave up 3 bases, with 6 bases separating them. Germline CDR1 SGHVS, CDR2 FQNEAQ. This CDR3 has 12 amino acids. In DNA form, the CDR3 reads TGTGCCAGTGTCTTTGGGGCCAACGTCCTGACTTTC. Its translation is CASVFGANVLTF.

The rearrangement uses TRBV5-4 and TRBJ2-2; D unresolved. V gave up 2 bases and J gave up 2 bases, with 10 bases separating them. Looked up from germline, CDR1 is SGHNT and CDR2 is YYREEE (reference sequence). CDR3 size: 15 residues. The CDR3, as DNA: TGTGCCAGCAGCTTTCCGGGTATCAACACCGGGGAGCTGTTTTTT. Protein: CASSFPGINTGELFF.

V usage is TRBV27 and J usage is TRBJ2-2; D not certain. The CDR3 is 16 residues long. Trimming shortened V by 1 base and J by 0 bases, and 9 bases separated the two germline ends. CDR1 and CDR2 from the germline V gene are MNHEY and SMNVEV (reference sequence). For the CDR3, the DNA is TGTGCCAGCAGTTTATGGGCAGCTGCGAACACCGGGGAGCTGTTTTTT. As protein: CASSLWAAANTGELFF.

CDR3 bases: TGTGCCAGCAGCTTAGGACAGGGAACTAACTATGGCTACACCTTC. Its translation is CASSLGQGTNYGYTF. The chain joins TRBV5-4 to TRBJ1-2; 8 nucleotides agree with TRBD1. The CDR3 is 15 amino acids. V trimming: 2 bases; J trimming: 0 bases; junction bases outside the gene matches: 3. Germline lookup yields CDR1 SGHNT and CDR2 YYREEE (reference sequence).

This clone is a singleton in its sample. The chain couples TRBV28 to TRBJ1-5; 10 bases match TRBD1. Germline CDR1 is MDHEN and CDR2 is SYDVKM. V shed 3 bases and J 10 bases; nucleotides not matched to a gene: 9. The CDR3 has 15 residues. The CDR3: CASSFPMGQGRPQHF. The CDR3 region has the DNA TGTGCCAGCAGTTTTCCGATGGGACAGGGGAGACCCCAGCATTTT.

The chain recombines TRBV11-2 with TRBJ2-1; possibly TRBD2 for D (5 bases). The CDR3 is 16 residues long. Trimming cost V 0 bases and J 7 bases, with 16 bases left between them. The germline V gene has CDR1 SGHAT and CDR2 FQNNGV. CDR3 residues: CASSLDGGFPGNEQFF. CDR3 nucleotides: TGTGCCAGCAGCTTAGACGGAGGCTTTCCGGGTAATGAGCAGTTCTTC.

This clone was recorded only once. The chain uses TRBV5-4 and TRBJ2-3; D is unresolved. This CDR3 contains 17 residues. V was pared by 2 bases and J by 0 bases, with 16 bases between. Germline loops: CDR1 SGHNT, CDR2 YYREEE (reference sequence). As DNA, the CDR3 is TGTGCCAGCAGCTTCGAGTTAGCCGATCTTAGCACAGATACGCAGTATTTT. Translated, it gives CASSFELADLSTDTQYF.